This TCR beta chain was observed in a study of blood T cell repertoires in COVID-19. Produced via immunoSEQ multiplex PCR; TCRdb's table is partial and in-frame only. The sample has about 380,000 clones; around 90% are singletons. Grouping used clinical history reported by participants in a survey and questionnaire. This clone was detected only once. The germline V gene encodes CDR1 MDHEN and CDR2 SYDVKM. There are 15 residues in the CDR3. Trimming at V came to 7 bases and at J to 3 bases, leaving 8 bases not matched to a gene. The sequencing sample was made of PBMCs or T cells enriched from blood (not recorded which). V and J are TRBV28 and TRBJ2-5, with 10 positions matching TRBD2. The TCR was taken from a woman under 30 who had recovered from COVID-19. Written as DNA, the CDR3 is TGTGCCAGCACCTCACGGCTAGCGGGGGAAGAGACCCAGTACTTC. Residues: CASTSRLAGEETQYF.